Sequencing of this T cell receptor beta chain was carried out in a study of blood T cell repertoires in COVID-19. Study in general: In each case, the material was cDNA or gDNA derived from T cells, B-cell-depleted T cells, or PBMCs.

Study processing details: Cell counts per sample came from amplifying reference gene primers. TCRdb's copy holds only in-frame clones and misses some; the assay was immunoSEQ multiplex PCR. V and J calls plus clone size are reproduced from that table; the DNA served to infer D and trimming. The table shows approximately 230,000 clones, with nearly 90% occurring only once. Germline loops: CDR1 SGHTA, CDR2 FQGTGA. The V gene lost 5 bases and the J gene lost 4 bases, with 14 bases spanning the gap. The CDR3 is made up of 14 amino acids. This clone appeared once. The V and J genes are TRBV7-3 and TRBJ2-5, with a possible D match to TRBD2 (7 bases). The TCR was taken from a man aged 18 to 29 with active or convalescent COVID-19. The sequencing input was peripheral blood. The CDR3 sequence: CASSLGGPGETQYF. CDR3 DNA sequence: TGTGCCAGCAGCCTCGGGGGGCCAGGAGAGACCCAGTACTTC.